The sample holds many counts of the clone carrying this T cell receptor (beta chain). The entry originates in a study of T-cell reconstitution after alpha-beta-depleted transplantation in children. Unique molecular identifiers were incorporated into the prepared TCRbeta library. TCRdb passed the PCR reads through MiXCR, listing each CDR3 protein once. The sample has some 640,000 distinct CDR3 sequences; 15% to 20% are singletons. V dropped 5 bases and J dropped 1; count of bases not matched to a gene: 7. Germline V gene data show CDR1 as DFQATT and CDR2 as SNEGSKA (reference sequence). The CDR3 length is 14 residues.

The chain combines TRBV20-1 with TRBJ1-1, with 7 bases aligning to TRBD1. Sequenced here: PBMCs from the stem cell graft donor, sampled from the stem cell graft. The TCR comes from a human donor who donated a stem cell graft to a child with acute myeloid leukemia. CDR3 in amino acids: CSAHHGQANTEAFF. In DNA form, the CDR3 reads TGCAGTGCTCACCACGGACAGGCGAACACTGAAGCTTTCTTT.